This entry concerns a single TCR beta chain. This sample was included in a study of CD8 T cells in Susac syndrome. Reverse transcription of roughly 0.45 to 1 ug RNA was performed with random hexamers. TCRdb independently ran MiXCR on the immunoSEQ multiplex PCR reads; one entry per CDR3 protein. The sample lists some 200,000 distinct CDR3 sequences; nearly 97% were seen once. The source of this sequence is a human donor with Susac syndrome. Sample: CD4+ T cells from PBMCs.

The CDR3 DNA is TGCAGTGCTAGCGGGGCAGGAAATGAGCAGTTCTTC. It is translated as CSASGAGNEQFF. This rearrangement joins TRBV20-1 to TRBJ2-1; D possibly matches TRBD1 or TRBD2 (5 bases each). CDR1 DFQATT and CDR2 SNEGSKA come from the germline V gene (reference sequence). V lost 3 bases and J lost 7, with 10 bases in between. CDR3 length: 12 residues.